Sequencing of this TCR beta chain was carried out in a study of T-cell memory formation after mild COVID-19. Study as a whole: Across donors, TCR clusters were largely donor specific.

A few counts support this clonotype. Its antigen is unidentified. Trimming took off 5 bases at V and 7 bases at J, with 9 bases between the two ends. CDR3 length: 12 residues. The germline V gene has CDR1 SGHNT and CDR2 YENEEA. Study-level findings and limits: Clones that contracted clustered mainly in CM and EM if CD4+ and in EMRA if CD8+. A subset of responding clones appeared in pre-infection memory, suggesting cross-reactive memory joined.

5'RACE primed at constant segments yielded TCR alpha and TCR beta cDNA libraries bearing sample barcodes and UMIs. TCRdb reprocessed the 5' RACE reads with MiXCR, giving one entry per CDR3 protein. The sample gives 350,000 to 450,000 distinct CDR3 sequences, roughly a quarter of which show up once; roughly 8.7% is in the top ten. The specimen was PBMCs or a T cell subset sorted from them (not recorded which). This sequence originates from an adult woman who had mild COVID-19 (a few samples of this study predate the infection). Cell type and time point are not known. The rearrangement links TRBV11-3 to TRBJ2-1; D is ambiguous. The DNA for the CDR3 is TGTGCCAGCAGCAACCCAGCGAATGAGCAGTTCTTC. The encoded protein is CASSNPANEQFF.